This TCR beta chain emerged from a study of blood T cell repertoires in COVID-19. Study information: From the United States, Italy and Spain came samples of acute and convalescent COVID-19. Sample material is recorded as cDNA or gDNA derived from T cells, B-cell-depleted T cells, or PBMCs.

Original processing notes: Amplified reference gene primers provided the basis for estimating nucleated cell counts. Produced via immunoSEQ multiplex PCR; TCRdb's table is partial and in-frame only. That table supplies the V and J calls and clone size; D and trimming were determined from the DNA. This table holds 250,000 or so clones, less than 90% found once. The germline V gene encodes CDR1 LGHDT and CDR2 YNNKEL (reference sequence). V lost 6 bases and J lost 1; bases outside the gene matches: 2. This CDR3 is built from 13 residues. Sequencing was carried out using peripheral blood. The rearrangement uses TRBV3-1 (or the pseudogene TRBV3-2) and TRBJ2-5; 7 bases fit TRBD1. The receptor was isolated from a man aged 60-69 years with acute or convalescent COVID-19. The CDR3 DNA reads TGTGCCAGCAGGCGGACAGGCCAAGAGACCCAGTACTTC. This encodes CASRRTGQETQYF.